The clone carrying this T cell receptor beta chain came up many times. Its antigen is not identified. Amplification yielded TCR beta CDR3 regions, with RNA transcripts as the source. TCR CDR3 underwent first-round RT-PCR with the HTBI primer set. TCRdb used MiXCR to reprocess the multiplex PCR reads, holding one entry per CDR3 protein. The sample includes around 600,000 distinct CDR3 sequences, around 16% seen only once; the top ten take 3% to 4%. This record comes from a study of T cells in Graves' hyperthyroidism and ophthalmopathy. Germline CDR1 and CDR2: SGHTA and FQGTGA. The J segment lost 5 bases and the V segment lost 4 bases, leaving 6 bases of the junction unmatched. This CDR3 contains 15 residues. Notes on the study in general: In blood, most of the thyroid clonotypes expanded above 0.001 were also present.

Lactation, pregnancy, other autoimmune disease or uncontrolled infection led to exclusion of patients. The diagnoses drew upon clinical symptoms, serum thyroxine and TRAb, thyroid ultrasound and orbital computed tomography. This sequence originates from a middle-aged woman with Graves' ophthalmopathy. This chain joins TRBV7-3 and TRBJ2-5, with TRBD2 matching over 11 bases. The sequenced material came from blood. CDR3 DNA sequence: TGTGCCAGCAGCTACGCGGGACTAGCGGACGAGACCCAGTACTTC. It specifies CASSYAGLADETQYF.